This T cell receptor beta chain was retrieved from a study of T-cell memory formation after mild COVID-19. At the level of the study: There were largely donor-specific TCR clusters.

Comments on this clonotype: As yet, its antigen is unknown.

Constant-segment primers were used for 5'RACE, and the resulting TCR alpha and TCR beta cDNA libraries carried sample barcodes and UMIs. TCRdb passed the 5' RACE reads through MiXCR, listing each CDR3 protein once. The table has roughly 68,000 distinct CDR3 sequences, around 17% seen once; the top ten hold around 31%. General study results and limits: Chiefly within CM and EM were the contracting CD4+ clones; CD8+ ones were within EMRA. Pre-infection memory held some responding clones, suggesting pre-existing cross-reactive T cells responded.

Germline CDR1 and CDR2: SGHKS and YYEKEE (reference sequence). This CDR3 has 14 residues. Trimming pared 2 bases from V and 2 bases from J, leaving 10 bases between. The rearrangement uses TRBV5-5 and TRBJ1-2, with D perhaps matching TRBD1 (6 bases). The receptor comes from an adult woman who had mild COVID-19 (a few samples of this study predate the infection). Cell type and time point are not known. Material: PBMCs or a T cell subset sorted from them (not recorded which). Here the CDR3 DNA reads TGTGCCAGCAGCTTAGATACAGGGAACTATGGCTACACCTTC. Its translation is CASSLDTGNYGYTF. The full variable domain, in which reference TRBV5-5 and TRBJ1-2 provide the parts outside the CDR3, is DAGVTQSPTHLIKTRGQQVTLRCSPISGHKSVSWYQQVLGQGPQFIFQYYEKEERGRGNFPDRFSARQFPNYSSELNVNALLLGDSALYLCASSLDTGNYGYTFGSGTRLTVV.